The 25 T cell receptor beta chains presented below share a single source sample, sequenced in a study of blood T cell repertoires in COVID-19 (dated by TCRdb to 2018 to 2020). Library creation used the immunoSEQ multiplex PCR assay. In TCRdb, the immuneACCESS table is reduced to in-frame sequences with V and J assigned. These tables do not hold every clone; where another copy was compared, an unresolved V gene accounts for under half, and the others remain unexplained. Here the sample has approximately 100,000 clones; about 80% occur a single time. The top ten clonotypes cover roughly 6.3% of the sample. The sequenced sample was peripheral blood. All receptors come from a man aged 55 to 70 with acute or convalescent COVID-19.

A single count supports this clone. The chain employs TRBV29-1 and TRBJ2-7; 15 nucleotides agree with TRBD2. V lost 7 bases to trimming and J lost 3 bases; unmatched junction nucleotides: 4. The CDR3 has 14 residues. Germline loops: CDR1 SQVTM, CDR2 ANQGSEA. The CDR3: CSAGGLAGGYEQYF. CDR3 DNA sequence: TGCAGCGCCGGGGGACTAGCGGGGGGCTACGAGCAGTACTTC.

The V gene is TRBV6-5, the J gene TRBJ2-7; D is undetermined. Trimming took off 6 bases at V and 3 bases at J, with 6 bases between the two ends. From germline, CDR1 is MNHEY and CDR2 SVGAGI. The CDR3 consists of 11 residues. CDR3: CASRFNYEQYF. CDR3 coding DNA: TGTGCCAGCAGATTCAACTACGAGCAGTACTTC.

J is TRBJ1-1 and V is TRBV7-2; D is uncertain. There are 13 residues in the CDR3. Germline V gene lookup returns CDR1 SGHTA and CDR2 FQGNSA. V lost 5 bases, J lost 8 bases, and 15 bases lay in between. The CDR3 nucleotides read TGTGCCAGCAGCGATAGCCCACGGGGAGAAGCTTTCTTT. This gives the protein CASSDSPRGEAFF.

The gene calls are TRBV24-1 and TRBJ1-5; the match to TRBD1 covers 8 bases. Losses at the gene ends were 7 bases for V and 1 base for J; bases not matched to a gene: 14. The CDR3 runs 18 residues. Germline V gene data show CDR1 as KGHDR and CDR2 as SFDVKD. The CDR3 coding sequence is TGTGCCACCAGCTCCGGGACAGGTTATTGGGGGAGCAATCAGCCCCAGCATTTT. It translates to CATSSGTGYWGSNQPQHF.

The CDR3 sequence: CAISEDNYQPQHF. The DNA of the CDR3 is TGTGCCATCAGTGAAGACAATTATCAGCCCCAGCATTTT. The V gene is TRBV10-3, the J gene TRBJ1-5; D unresolved. This CDR3 comprises 13 residues. Germline V CDR1 and CDR2: ENHRY, SYGVKD. V was clipped by 3 bases and J by 5 bases, with 8 bases between them.

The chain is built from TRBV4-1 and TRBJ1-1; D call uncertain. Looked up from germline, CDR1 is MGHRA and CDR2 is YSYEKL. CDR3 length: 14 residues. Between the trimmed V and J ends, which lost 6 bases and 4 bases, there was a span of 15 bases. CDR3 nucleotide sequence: TGCGCCAGCAGTAACCCCCAGGAAGGCACTGAAGCTTTCTTT. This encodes CASSNPQEGTEAFF.

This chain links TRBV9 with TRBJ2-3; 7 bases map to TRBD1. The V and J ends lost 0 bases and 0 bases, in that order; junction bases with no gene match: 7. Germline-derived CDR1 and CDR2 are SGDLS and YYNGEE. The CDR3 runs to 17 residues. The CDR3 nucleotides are TGTGCCAGCAGCGTAGCGACAGGGTACACTAGCACAGATACGCAGTATTTT. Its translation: CASSVATGYTSTDTQYF. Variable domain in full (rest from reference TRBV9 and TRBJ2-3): DSGVTQTPKHLITATGQRVTLRCSPRSGDLSVYWYQQSLDQGLQFLIQYYNGEERAKGNILERFSAQQFPDLHSELNLSSLELGDSALYFCASSVATGYTSTDTQYFGPGTRLTVL.

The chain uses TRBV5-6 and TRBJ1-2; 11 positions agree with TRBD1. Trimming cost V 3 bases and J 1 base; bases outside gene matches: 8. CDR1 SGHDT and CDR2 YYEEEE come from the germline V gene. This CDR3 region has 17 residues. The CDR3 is CASSSPGQGGGNYGYTF. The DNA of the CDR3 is TGTGCCAGCAGCTCGCCGGGACAGGGGGGTGGTAACTATGGCTACACCTTC.

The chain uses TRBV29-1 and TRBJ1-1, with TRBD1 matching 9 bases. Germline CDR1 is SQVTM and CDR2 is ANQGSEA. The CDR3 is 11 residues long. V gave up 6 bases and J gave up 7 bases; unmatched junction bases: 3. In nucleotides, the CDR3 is TGCAGCGTCGGGGACAGGGTTGAAGCTTTCTTT. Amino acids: CSVGDRVEAFF.

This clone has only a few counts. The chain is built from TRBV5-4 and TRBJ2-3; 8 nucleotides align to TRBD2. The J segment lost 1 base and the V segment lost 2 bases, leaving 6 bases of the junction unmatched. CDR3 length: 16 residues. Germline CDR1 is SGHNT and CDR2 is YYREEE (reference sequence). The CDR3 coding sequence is TGTGCCAGCAGCTTAATCGGGGGGGCCGGCACAGATACGCAGTATTTT. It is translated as CASSLIGGAGTDTQYF.

Written as DNA, the CDR3 is TGTGCCAGCAGCATGACTAGCGGGGGAGGAGATACGCAGTATTTT. Residues: CASSMTSGGGDTQYF. The rearrangement joins TRBV7-3 to TRBJ2-3, with 12 positions matching TRBD2. CDR1 is SGHTA, CDR2 FQGTGA, per germline. Losses at the gene ends were 5 bases for V and 5 bases for J; bases not matched to a gene: 5. This CDR3 is 15 amino acids long.

The CDR3 DNA reads TGTGCCACCAGCAGAGATATGAGCAGGGGGCTTAGAAGCTATGGCTACACCTTC. It translates to CATSRDMSRGLRSYGYTF. The chain carries TRBV15 and TRBJ1-2, with 8 bases aligning to TRBD1. Germline CDR1 is LNHNV and CDR2 is YYDKDF (reference sequence). The CDR3 has 18 residues. V was clipped by 0 bases and J by 4 bases; unmatched bases: 13.

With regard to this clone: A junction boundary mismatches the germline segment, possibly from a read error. The DNA for the CDR3 is TGTGCCATCAGTGTAGGAGGGAGCAGAGATACGCAGTATTTT. This gives the protein CAISVGGSRDTQYF. The V and J genes are TRBV10-3 and TRBJ2-3, with D perhaps matching TRBD2 (6 bases). This CDR3 comprises 14 residues. Germline assignment: CDR1 ENHRY and CDR2 SYGVKD.

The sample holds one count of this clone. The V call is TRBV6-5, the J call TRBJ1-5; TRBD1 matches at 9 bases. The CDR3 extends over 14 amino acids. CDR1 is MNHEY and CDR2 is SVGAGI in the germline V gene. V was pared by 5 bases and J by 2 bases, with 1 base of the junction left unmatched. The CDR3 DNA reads TGTGCCAGCAGTACAGGGGGCGGCAATCAGCCCCAGCATTTT. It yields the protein CASSTGGGNQPQHF.

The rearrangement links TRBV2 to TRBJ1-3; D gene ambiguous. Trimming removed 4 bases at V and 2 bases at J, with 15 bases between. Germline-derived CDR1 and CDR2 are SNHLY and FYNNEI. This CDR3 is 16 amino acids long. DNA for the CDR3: TGTGCCAGCAGTGGCTCCAGGTCTGACGCTGGAAACACCATATATTTT. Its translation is CASSGSRSDAGNTIYF.

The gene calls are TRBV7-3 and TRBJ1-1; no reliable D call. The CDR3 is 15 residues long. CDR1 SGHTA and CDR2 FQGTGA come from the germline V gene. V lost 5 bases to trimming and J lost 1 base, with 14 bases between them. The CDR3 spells CASSARGAKNTEAFF. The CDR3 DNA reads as TGTGCCAGCAGCGCCCGAGGAGCCAAGAACACTGAAGCTTTCTTT.

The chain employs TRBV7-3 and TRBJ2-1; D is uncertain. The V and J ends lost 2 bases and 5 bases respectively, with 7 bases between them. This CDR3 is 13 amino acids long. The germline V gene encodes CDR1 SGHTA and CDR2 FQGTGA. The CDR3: CASSLAAHNEQFF. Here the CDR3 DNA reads TGTGCCAGCAGCTTAGCGGCACACAATGAGCAGTTCTTC.

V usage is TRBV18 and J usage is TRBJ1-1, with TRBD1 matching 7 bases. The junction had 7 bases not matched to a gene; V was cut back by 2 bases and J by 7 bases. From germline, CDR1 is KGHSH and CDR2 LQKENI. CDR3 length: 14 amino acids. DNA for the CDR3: TGTGCCAGCTCACCAGGGTCAGGGGGAATTGAAGCTTTCTTT. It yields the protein CASSPGSGGIEAFF.

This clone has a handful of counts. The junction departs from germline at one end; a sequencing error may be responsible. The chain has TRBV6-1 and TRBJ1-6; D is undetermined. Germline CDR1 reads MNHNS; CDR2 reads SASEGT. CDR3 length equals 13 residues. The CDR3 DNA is TGTGCCAGCAGCGAAGTACTTAATTCACCCCTCCACTTT. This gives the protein CASSEVLNSPLHF.

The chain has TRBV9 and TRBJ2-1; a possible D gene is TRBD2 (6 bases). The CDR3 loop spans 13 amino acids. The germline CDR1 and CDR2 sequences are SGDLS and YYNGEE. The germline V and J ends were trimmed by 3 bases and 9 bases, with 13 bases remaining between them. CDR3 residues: CASSAEPGGEQFF. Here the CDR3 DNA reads TGTGCCAGCAGCGCCGAACCCGGGGGTGAGCAGTTCTTC.

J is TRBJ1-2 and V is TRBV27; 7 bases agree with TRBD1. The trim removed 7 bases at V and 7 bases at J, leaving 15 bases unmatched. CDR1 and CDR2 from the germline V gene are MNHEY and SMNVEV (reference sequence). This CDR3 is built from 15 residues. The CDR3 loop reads CASMSRGVSLSGYTF. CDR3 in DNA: TGTGCCAGCATGTCCAGGGGGGTATCTCTCTCTGGCTACACCTTC.

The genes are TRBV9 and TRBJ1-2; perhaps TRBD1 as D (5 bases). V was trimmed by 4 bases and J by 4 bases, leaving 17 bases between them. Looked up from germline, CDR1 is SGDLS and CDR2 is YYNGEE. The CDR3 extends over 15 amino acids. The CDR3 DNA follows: TGTGCCAGCAGCTTGTCCCAGGGTCCAGGCTATGGCTACACCTTC. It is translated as CASSLSQGPGYGYTF.

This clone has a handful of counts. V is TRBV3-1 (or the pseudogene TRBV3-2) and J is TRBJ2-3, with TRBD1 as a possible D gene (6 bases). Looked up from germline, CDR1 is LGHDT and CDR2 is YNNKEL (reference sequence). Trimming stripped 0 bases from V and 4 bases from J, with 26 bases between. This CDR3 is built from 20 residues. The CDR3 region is CASSQDILFRDRFRSDTQYF. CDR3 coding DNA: TGTGCCAGCAGCCAAGATATTCTTTTCCGCGACAGGTTTAGGTCAGATACGCAGTATTTT.

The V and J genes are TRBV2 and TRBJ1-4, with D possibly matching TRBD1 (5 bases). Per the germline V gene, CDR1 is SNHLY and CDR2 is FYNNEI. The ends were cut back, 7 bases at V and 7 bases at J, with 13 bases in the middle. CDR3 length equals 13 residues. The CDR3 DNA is TGTGCCAGCACCAGGGATTTGGGTGAAAAACTGTTTTTT. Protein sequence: CASTRDLGEKLFF.

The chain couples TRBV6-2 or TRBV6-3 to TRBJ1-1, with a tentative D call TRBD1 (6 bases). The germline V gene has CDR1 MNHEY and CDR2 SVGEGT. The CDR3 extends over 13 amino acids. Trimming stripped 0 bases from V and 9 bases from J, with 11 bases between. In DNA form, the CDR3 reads TGTGCCAGCAGTTACTCGAAATGGGACAAAGCTTTCTTT. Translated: CASSYSKWDKAFF.